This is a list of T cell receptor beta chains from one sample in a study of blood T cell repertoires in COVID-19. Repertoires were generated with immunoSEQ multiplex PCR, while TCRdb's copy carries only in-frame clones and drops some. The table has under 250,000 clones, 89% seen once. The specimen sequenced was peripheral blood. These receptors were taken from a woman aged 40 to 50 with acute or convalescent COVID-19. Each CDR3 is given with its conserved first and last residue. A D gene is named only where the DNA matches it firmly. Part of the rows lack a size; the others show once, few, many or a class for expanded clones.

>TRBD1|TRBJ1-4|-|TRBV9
CASSVGDRTNEKLFF
TGTGCCAGCAGCGTGGGGGACAGAACTAATGAAAAACTGTTTTTT
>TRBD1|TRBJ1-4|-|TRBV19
CASSPDRGQPWEKLFF
TGTGCCAGTAGTCCGGACAGGGGGCAACCCTGGGAAAAACTGTTTTTT
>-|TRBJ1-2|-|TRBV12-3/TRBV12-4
CASSSRVRGYTF
TGTGCCAGCAGTTCCAGGGTGCGGGGCTACACCTTC
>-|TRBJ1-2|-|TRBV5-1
CASSFSGYPPDYGYTF
TGCGCCAGCAGCTTTTCGGGGTATCCCCCTGACTATGGCTACACCTTC
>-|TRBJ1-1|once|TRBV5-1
CASSIGHSTSEAFF
TGCGCCAGCAGCATAGGACACTCTACTTCCGAAGCTTTCTTT
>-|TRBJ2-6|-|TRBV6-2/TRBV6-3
CASSDGGTGANVLTF
TGTGCCAGCAGTGACGGGGGGACAGGGGCCAACGTCCTGACTTTC
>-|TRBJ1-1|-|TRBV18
CASSPRQGSDTEAFF
TGTGCCAGCTCACCAAGGCAGGGGAGCGACACTGAAGCTTTCTTT
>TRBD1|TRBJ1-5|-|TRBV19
CASHYQGEASQPQHF
TGTGCCAGTCACTACCAGGGGGAAGCAAGTCAGCCCCAGCATTTT
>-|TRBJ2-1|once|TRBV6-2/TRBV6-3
CASSPFGGSYNEQFF
TGTGCCAGCAGTCCCTTCGGGGGATCCTACAATGAGCAGTTCTTC
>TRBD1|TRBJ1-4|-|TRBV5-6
CASSFRPGQGAEKLFF
TGTGCCAGCAGCTTTCGACCGGGACAGGGTGCCGAAAAACTGTTTTTT
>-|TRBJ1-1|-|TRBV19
CAIRNGDSEAFF
TGTGCCATCCGTAACGGGGATTCTGAAGCTTTCTTT
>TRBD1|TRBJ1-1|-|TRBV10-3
CAIRGSPGQGMNTEAFF
TGTGCCATCAGGGGGTCGCCGGGACAGGGGATGAACACTGAAGCTTTCTTT
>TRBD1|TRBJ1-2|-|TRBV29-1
CSVARGQGFGYTF
TGCAGCGTTGCGCGGGGACAGGGGTTTGGCTACACCTTC
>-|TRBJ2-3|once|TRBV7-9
CASSISQVSTDTQYF
TGTGCCAGCAGCATTTCACAGGTTAGCACAGATACGCAGTATTTT
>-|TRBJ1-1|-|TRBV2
CASRGGGGTEAFF
TGTGCCAGCAGGGGGGGAGGGGGCACTGAAGCTTTCTTT
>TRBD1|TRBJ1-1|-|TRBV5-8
CASTQGGNTEAFF
TGTGCCAGTACCCAGGGGGGGAACACTGAAGCTTTCTTT
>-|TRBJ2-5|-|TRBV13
CASSPTEWGPQETQYF
TGTGCCAGCAGCCCAACCGAGTGGGGCCCACAAGAGACCCAGTACTTC
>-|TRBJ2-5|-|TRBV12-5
CASGFLLETQYF
TGTGCTAGTGGTTTTCTCTTGGAGACCCAGTACTTC
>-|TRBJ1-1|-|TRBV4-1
CASSQAGKMNTEAFF
TGCGCCAGCAGCCAAGCGGGTAAGATGAACACTGAAGCTTTCTTT
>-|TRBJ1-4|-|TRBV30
CAFTPGGAGEKLFF
TGTGCCTTCACTCCGGGGGGGGCTGGAGAAAAACTGTTTTTT
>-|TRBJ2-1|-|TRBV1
CTSSQDGPSGGARNEQFF
TGCACCAGCAGCCAAGATGGGCCTAGCGGGGGGGCAAGGAATGAGCAGTTCTTC
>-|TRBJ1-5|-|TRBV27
CASSLTGPYSNQPQHF
TGTGCCAGCAGTTTAACAGGGCCGTATAGCAATCAGCCCCAGCATTTT
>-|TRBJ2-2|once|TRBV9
CASSVLEGSGELFF
TGTGCCAGCAGCGTACTGGAGGGGAGCGGGGAGCTGTTTTTT
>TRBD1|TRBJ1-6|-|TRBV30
CAWRRQGNSPLHF
TGTGCCTGGAGGAGACAGGGTAATTCACCCCTCCACTTT
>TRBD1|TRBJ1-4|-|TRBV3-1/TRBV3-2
CASSYRGPSEKLFF
TGTGCCAGCTCCTACAGGGGGCCCTCAGAAAAACTGTTTTTT
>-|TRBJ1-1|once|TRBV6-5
CASRRSNTEAFF
TGTGCCAGCAGGAGATCGAACACTGAAGCTTTCTTT
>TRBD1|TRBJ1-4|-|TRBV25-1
CASRGDRSNEKLFF
TGTGCCAGCAGGGGGGACAGGAGTAATGAAAAACTGTTTTTT
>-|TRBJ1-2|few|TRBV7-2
CASSPEGDVDGYTF
TGTGCCAGCAGCCCCGAGGGGGACGTTGATGGCTACACCTTC
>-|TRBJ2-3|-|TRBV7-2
CASSSYRDTQYF
TGTGCCAGCAGCTCGTACCGGGATACGCAGTATTTT
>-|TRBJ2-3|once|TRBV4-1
CASSQIGGRISDTQYF
TGCGCCAGCAGCCAGATAGGGGGACGCATCTCAGATACGCAGTATTTT
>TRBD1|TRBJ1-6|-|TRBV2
CASSIGDRGYNSPLHF
TGTGCCAGCAGTATAGGGGACAGGGGCTATAATTCACCCCTCCACTTT
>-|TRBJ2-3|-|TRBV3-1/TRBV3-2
CASSLVSGADTQYF
TGTGCCAGCAGCCTCGTATCAGGGGCGGATACGCAGTATTTT
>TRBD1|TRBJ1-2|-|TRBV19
CASTLTGDGYTF
TGTGCCAGTACCCTCACAGGGGATGGCTACACCTTC
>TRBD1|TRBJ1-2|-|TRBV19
CASSLPETGVYGYTF
TGTGCCAGTAGCCTACCTGAGACAGGGGTCTATGGCTACACCTTC
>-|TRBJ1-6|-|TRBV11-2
CASSLEGASSPLHF
TGTGCCAGCAGCTTAGAAGGGGCTAGTTCACCCCTCCACTTT
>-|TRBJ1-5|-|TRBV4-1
CATAFENNQPQHF
TGCGCCACCGCCTTTGAGAATAATCAGCCCCAGCATTTT
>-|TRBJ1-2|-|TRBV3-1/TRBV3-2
CASSQESYGYTF
TGTGCCAGCAGCCAAGAGAGCTATGGCTACACCTTC
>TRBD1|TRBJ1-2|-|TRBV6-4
CASSDSGQGRWTNYGYTF
TGTGCCAGCAGTGACTCAGGACAGGGGAGATGGACTAACTATGGCTACACCTTC
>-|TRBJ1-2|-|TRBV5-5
CASSLQYRILANYGYTF
TGTGCCAGCAGCTTACAGTACCGAATCTTAGCTAACTATGGCTACACCTTC
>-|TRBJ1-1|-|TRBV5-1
CASSLRQVDMNTEAFF
TGCGCCAGCAGCTTAAGACAGGTTGATATGAACACTGAAGCTTTCTTT
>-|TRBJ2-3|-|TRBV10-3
CAISERRGSRGTDTQYF
TGTGCCATCAGTGAACGGCGGGGCTCAAGGGGCACAGATACGCAGTATTTT
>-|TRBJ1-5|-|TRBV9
CASSPTVGTHQPQHF
TGTGCCAGCAGCCCGACGGTTGGGACTCATCAGCCCCAGCATTTT
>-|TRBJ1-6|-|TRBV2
CASSVQGSSYNSPLHF
TGTGCCAGCAGTGTACAGGGAAGCTCCTATAATTCACCCCTCCACTTT
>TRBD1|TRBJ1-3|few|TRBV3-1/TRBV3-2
CASSRDREGSGNTIYF
TGTGCCAGCTCCCGGGACAGGGAGGGGTCTGGAAACACCATATATTTT
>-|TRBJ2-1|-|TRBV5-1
CASSSIYQRYNEQFF
TGCGCCAGCAGCTCTATCTACCAAAGATACAATGAGCAGTTCTTC
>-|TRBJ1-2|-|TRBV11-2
CASSLAGRGYGYTF
TGTGCCAGCAGCTTAGCAGGGAGGGGCTATGGCTACACCTTC
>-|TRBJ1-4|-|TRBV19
CASRKGQLNEKLFF
TGTGCCAGCCGGAAAGGACAGCTTAATGAAAAACTGTTTTTT
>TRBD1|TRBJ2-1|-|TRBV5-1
CASRQGEYNEQFF
TGCGCCAGCCGACAGGGGGAATACAATGAGCAGTTCTTC
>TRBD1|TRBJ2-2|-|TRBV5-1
CASSSDRANTGELFF
TGCGCCAGCAGCTCGGACAGGGCGAACACCGGGGAGCTGTTTTTT
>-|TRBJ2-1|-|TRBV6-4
CASSETGTNEQFF
TGTGCCAGCAGTGAAACAGGGACCAATGAGCAGTTCTTC
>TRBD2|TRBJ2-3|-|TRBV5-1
CASSSLTSGGAGDTQYF
TGCGCCAGCAGCTCCCTAACTAGCGGGGGGGCCGGAGATACGCAGTATTTT
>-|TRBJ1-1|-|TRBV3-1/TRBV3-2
CASSQAGLNTEAFF
TGTGCCAGCAGCCAAGCAGGGCTGAACACTGAAGCTTTCTTT
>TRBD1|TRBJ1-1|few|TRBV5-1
CASSLSYGRDSAFF
TGCGCCAGCAGCTTATCGTACGGTAGGGACAGTGCTTTCTTT
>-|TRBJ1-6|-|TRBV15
CATSRQHNSPLHF
TGTGCCACCAGCCGACAGCATAATTCACCCCTCCACTTT
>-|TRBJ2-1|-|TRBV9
CASSDSASWNEQFF
TGTGCCAGCAGTGACAGCGCCTCTTGGAATGAGCAGTTCTTC
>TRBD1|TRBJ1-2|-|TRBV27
CASSLSPRGTGDWENGYTF
TGTGCCAGCAGTTTATCTCCTAGGGGGACAGGGGACTGGGAGAATGGCTACACCTTC
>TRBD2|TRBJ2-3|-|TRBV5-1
CASSSQGLAGTDTQYF
TGCGCCAGCAGCTCCCAAGGACTAGCGGGCACAGATACGCAGTATTTT
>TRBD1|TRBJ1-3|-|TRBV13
CASSSGQGANTIYF
TGTGCCAGCAGCTCCGGACAGGGGGCTAACACCATATATTTT